Presented here are 29 T cell receptor beta chains from one specimen sequenced in a study of post-analysis software for immune sequencing data. Findings of the study overall: Five or six TRBV segments, TRBV5-6, TRBV5-1 and TRBV20-1 among them, were found more frequent in patients than controls.

Built from TCR beta cDNA, the libraries had unique molecular identifiers in them. MiXCR, applied by TCRdb to the PCR reads, yields one record per CDR3 protein. In the table there are about 180,000 distinct CDR3 sequences, 25% to 35% of which are singletons. No antigen is known for these receptors. Sequenced input: blood. The receptors shown here come from a girl under 18 with multiple sclerosis.

This clonotype was counted many times. The genes are TRBV25-1 and TRBJ2-5; the D is unclear. The J call may be wrong; the DNA end is better matched by TRBJ2-7. Germline loops: CDR1 MGHDK, CDR2 SYGVNS. This CDR3 region has 13 residues. CDR3 sequence: CASSGPRTNEQYF. CDR3 in DNA: TGTGCCAGCAGCGGCCCTAGGACGAACGAGCAGTACTTC.

This clonotype has ten or more counts. A single base separates this from a much larger clone, so it may be a read error. CDR3: CSVGGAGALGEQYF. The CDR3 DNA sequence: TGCAGCGTTGGAGGAGCGGGAGCCTTGGGTGAGCAGTACTTC. The chain recombines TRBV29-1 with TRBJ2-7; 8 bases map to TRBD2. There are 14 residues in the CDR3. The germline V gene has CDR1 SQVTM and CDR2 ANQGSEA. After removal of 4 bases from V and 7 bases from J, the junction contained 12 bases not matched to a gene.

CDR3 loop: CASSYRQGGWAFF. The CDR3 region has the DNA TGTGCCAGCAGCTACCGACAGGGAGGTTGGGCTTTCTTT. The genes are TRBV7-2 and TRBJ1-1, with TRBD1 identical over 7 bases. The CDR3 loop spans 13 amino acids. Germline CDR1 is SGHTA and CDR2 is FQGNSA. Trimming took 4 bases from V and 11 from J; bases not matched to a gene: 10. Full variable domain (remainder filled in from reference TRBV7-2 and TRBJ1-1): GAGVSQSPSNKVTEKGKDVELRCDPISGHTALYWYRQSLGQGLEFLIYFQGNSAPDKSGLPSDRFSAERTGGSVSTLTIQRTQQEDSAVYLCASSYRQGGWAFFGQGTRLTVV.

At least ten counts were recorded for this clonotype. V usage is TRBV12-3 or TRBV12-4 and J usage is TRBJ2-7; D may correspond to TRBD1 or TRBD2 (6 bases each). V was cut by 8 bases and J by 2 bases, with 16 bases left in between. The CDR3 is 14 residues long. This chain's CDR3 is CASLEGGRPYEQYF. Here the CDR3 DNA reads TGTGCCAGCTTGGAGGGGGGAAGACCCTACGAGCAGTACTTC.

The rearrangement joins TRBV20-1 to TRBJ2-3, with D tentatively TRBD1 or TRBD2 (5 bases each). Between the trimmed V and J ends, which lost 1 base and 2 bases, there was a span of 7 bases. CDR1 is DFQATT, CDR2 SNEGSKA, per germline (reference sequence). This CDR3 comprises 13 residues. CDR3 region: CSARVGVTDTQYF. The CDR3 nucleotides read TGCAGTGCTAGAGTGGGGGTCACAGATACGCAGTATTTT.

A word on this clonotype: A clone one base away is much larger, so this may be a read error. V is TRBV15 and J is TRBJ2-5, with D perhaps TRBD2 (5 bases). The end of the DNA is better explained by TRBJ2-7, so the J call may be wrong. CDR3 length equals 16 residues. CDR1 LNHNV and CDR2 YYDKDF come from the germline V gene (reference sequence). The CDR3 DNA reads as TGTGCCACCAGCAGAGATGTTATGGGAGAGGCTTACGAGCAGTACTTC. As protein: CATSRDVMGEAYEQYF.

This clonotype was observed many times. The rearrangement links TRBV3-1 to TRBJ2-7; TRBD2 agrees at 8 bases. The CDR3 extends over 14 amino acids. The germline CDR1 and CDR2 sequences are LGHDT and YNNKEL (reference sequence). The V and J ends lost 3 bases and 3 bases, in that order; junction bases with no gene match: 4. In nucleotides, the CDR3 is TGTGCCAGCAGCCAGGGCAGCGGGAGCTACGAGCAGTACTTC. This codes for CASSQGSGSYEQYF.

Ten or more counts support this clonotype. V is TRBV12-3 or TRBV12-4 and J is TRBJ2-5; D unclear. This CDR3 comprises 10 residues. Trimming stripped 11 bases from V and 2 bases from J, with 6 bases between. This CDR3 reads CACGQETQYF. Written as DNA, the CDR3 is TGTGCCTGTGGGCAAGAGACCCAGTACTTC.

This clonotype has ten or more counts. The chain is built from TRBV29-1 and TRBJ2-3; TRBD2 matches 8 bases. Looked up from germline, CDR1 is SQVTM and CDR2 is ANQGSEA. This CDR3 contains 14 residues. V gave up 4 bases and J gave up 3 bases; unmatched junction bases: 6. Here the CDR3 DNA reads TGCAGCGTTGGTCAGACGGGAGGGACAGATACGCAGTATTTT. It yields the protein CSVGQTGGTDTQYF.

This clonotype occurred many times. This chain connects TRBV12-3 or TRBV12-4 to TRBJ2-7; maybe TRBD2 (7 bases). The V gene lost 4 bases and the J gene lost 3 bases, with 10 bases spanning the gap. The CDR3 is made up of 13 amino acids. In DNA form, the CDR3 reads TGTGCCAGCAGTTCAGGGGAGGGCTACGAGCAGTACTTC. Amino acids: CASSSGEGYEQYF.

The gene calls are TRBV5-1 and TRBJ1-2; D call uncertain. The V and J ends lost 3 bases and 4 bases respectively, with 22 bases between them. Per the germline V gene, CDR1 is SGHRS and CDR2 is YFSETQ. The length of the CDR3 is 17 residues. CDR3 sequence: CASSSTSGVLPLYGYTF. The DNA of the CDR3 is TGCGCCAGCAGCTCGACGTCTGGGGTCCTTCCCCTCTATGGCTACACCTTC.

This clonotype was seen only a few times. This chain connects TRBV5-1 to TRBJ1-6; maybe TRBD1 (6 bases). The CDR3 has 14 residues. Germline CDR1 and CDR2: SGHRS and YFSETQ. The ends were cut back, 5 bases at V and 8 bases at J, with 14 bases in the middle. The CDR3 DNA is TGCGCCAGCAGAGGGGGGGTTCCAGATTCACCCCTCCACTTT. It specifies CASRGGVPDSPLHF.

V gene TRBV28 combines with J gene TRBJ2-7; 7 positions match TRBD2. The DNA end is more similar to TRBJ2-5, so the J call may be wrong. The CDR3 loop spans 15 amino acids. Germline V gene lookup returns CDR1 MDHEN and CDR2 SYDVKM. In DNA, the CDR3 is TGTGCCAGCAGTCTGACGGGAGGTCAGGCTGAGACCCAGTACTTC. Its protein is CASSLTGGQAETQYF.

The table lists this clonotype with a few counts. V gene TRBV20-1 combines with J gene TRBJ2-5; 9 bases map to TRBD1. The V segment lost 3 bases and the J segment 1 base; nucleotides outside the gene matches: 3. The CDR3 has 14 amino acids. CDR1 is DFQATT, CDR2 SNEGSKA, per germline (reference sequence). Here the CDR3 reads CSARGQGSQETQYF. CDR3 in DNA: TGCAGTGCTAGGGGACAGGGATCCCAAGAGACCCAGTACTTC.

This clonotype was counted many times. The V and J genes are TRBV11-2 and TRBJ2-7; 11 bases align to TRBD1. The CDR3 runs 15 residues. Unmatched junction bases numbered 1, after V lost 1 base and J lost 2 bases. Looked up from germline, CDR1 is SGHAT and CDR2 is FQNNGV. The CDR3 is CASSLADRGPYEQYF. As DNA, the CDR3 is TGTGCCAGCAGCTTAGCGGACAGGGGGCCCTACGAGCAGTACTTC. Full variable domain (remainder filled in from reference TRBV11-2 and TRBJ2-7): EAGVAQSPRYKIIEKRQSVAFWCNPISGHATLYWYQQILGQGPKLLIQFQNNGVVDDSQLPKDRFSAERLKGVDSTLKIQPAKLEDSAVYLCASSLADRGPYEQYFGPGTRLTVT.

This clonotype turned up a few times. The chain employs TRBV6-2 or TRBV6-3 and TRBJ2-3; D is unresolved. V lost 2 bases and J lost 4, with 13 bases in between. CDR3 size: 15 residues. Per the germline V gene, CDR1 is MNHEY and CDR2 is SVGEGT. CDR3 in amino acids: CASSYASSFADTQYF. The CDR3 DNA follows: TGTGCCAGCAGTTACGCCTCGTCCTTTGCAGATACGCAGTATTTT.

Regarding this clonotype: Being one base from a much bigger clone, this may be a read error. This chain links TRBV5-1 with TRBJ2-7; 7 positions match TRBD2. The CDR3 sequence is 14 residues long. V gave up 4 bases and J gave up 7 bases; unmatched junction bases: 11. Germline CDR1 is SGHRS and CDR2 is YFSETQ. Here the CDR3 reads CASSQSGAYNEQYF. CDR3 in DNA: TGCGCCAGCAGCCAGAGCGGGGCCTACAATGAGCAGTACTTC.

This clonotype was counted ten times or more. CDR3 in DNA: TGTGCCAGCAGCGTAGAGGGGACCCTTCTCGGGGCCCAGTACTTC. Protein: CASSVEGTLLGAQYF. The V gene is TRBV9, the J gene TRBJ2-7; D may correspond to TRBD1 or TRBD2 (5 bases each). V lost 0 bases, J lost 10 bases, and 20 bases lay in between. CDR3 size: 15 residues. Germline CDR1 SGDLS, CDR2 YYNGEE.

As for this clonotype: Being one base from a much bigger clone, this may be a read error. The CDR3 DNA reads TGCGCCAGCAGCTTGTGGTGGAACCAAGAGACCCAGTACTTC. This translates into CASSLWWNQETQYF. The rearrangement links TRBV5-1 to TRBJ2-5; no clear D. V was pared by 1 base and J by 0 bases, with 7 bases between. This CDR3 is 14 amino acids long. Germline V gene lookup returns CDR1 SGHRS and CDR2 YFSETQ.

On this clonotype itself: A much larger clonotype is one base distant, so this may be a read error. This sequence joins TRBV20-1 and TRBJ2-4, with 7 bases lining up with TRBD1. The J call may be incorrect, as the DNA end agrees better with TRBJ2-7. The length of the CDR3 is 14 residues. Germline-derived CDR1 and CDR2 are DFQATT and SNEGSKA (reference sequence). The CDR3: CSARRRDSAYEQYF. The CDR3 DNA sequence: TGCAGTGCTAGACGCCGGGACAGTGCCTACGAGCAGTACTTC.

As for this clonotype: This may come from a read error, since a much larger clone is one base off. V is TRBV11-2 and J is TRBJ2-1, with D unresolved. Germline V gene lookup returns CDR1 SGHAT and CDR2 FQNNGV. The V and J ends lost 1 base and 0 bases respectively, with 10 bases between them. CDR3 length equals 16 residues. CDR3 loop: CASSLVGKGSYNEQFF. DNA for the CDR3: TGTGCCAGCAGCTTAGTTGGGAAGGGCTCCTACAATGAGCAGTTCTTC.

In its sample, this clonotype was seen many times. The J gene is TRBJ2-3, the V gene TRBV20-1; no definite D call. V lost 0 bases, J lost 2 bases, and 3 bases lay in between. This CDR3 is 12 amino acids long. Germline V lookup: CDR1 DFQATT, CDR2 SNEGSKA (reference sequence). The CDR3 protein is CSARENTDTQYF. The CDR3 nucleotides are TGCAGTGCTAGAGAAAACACAGATACGCAGTATTTT.

A remark on this clonotype: This is likely a read error, given that the CDR3 carries no conserved phenylalanine or tryptophan at its end. The chain carries TRBV30 and TRBJ1-2; possible D gene TRBD1, 6 bases. This CDR3 has 14 amino acids. Germline-derived CDR1 and CDR2 are GTSNPN and SVGIG (reference sequence). V lost 2 bases to trimming and J lost 4 bases, with 14 bases between them. CDR3 DNA sequence: TGTGCCTGGAGTTATAGGGAGGGGGTCTATGGCTACACCGTC. Its protein is CAWSYREGVYGYTV.

V and J are TRBV2 and TRBJ2-5; 13 bases are shared with TRBD2. The trim removed 7 bases at V and 5 bases at J, leaving 10 bases unmatched. Germline V gives CDR1 SNHLY, CDR2 FYNNEI. The CDR3 is made up of 16 amino acids. CDR3 in DNA: TGTGCCAGCAAAAGGACTAGCGGGAGTAATCTGGAGACCCAGTACTTC. Translated: CASKRTSGSNLETQYF.

The chain is built from TRBV29-1 and TRBJ2-1, with TRBD2 matching 12 bases. CDR3 length: 16 amino acids. The V gene end was trimmed by 1 base and the J gene end by 4 bases; junction bases not matched to a gene: 5. Germline V gene lookup returns CDR1 SQVTM and CDR2 ANQGSEA. CDR3 DNA sequence: TGCAGCGTTGAAGGACTAGCGGGAGTCTCTTACAATGAGCAGTTCTTC. It translates to CSVEGLAGVSYNEQFF.

This clonotype appeared many times. The V call is TRBV12-3 or TRBV12-4, the J call TRBJ2-1; D may be TRBD2 (5 bases). The CDR3 is 12 amino acids. The V and J ends lost 10 bases and 5 bases respectively, with 12 bases between them. The CDR3 here is CAISPGNNEQFF. The CDR3 coding sequence is TGTGCCATTTCTCCGGGAAACAATGAGCAGTTCTTC.

The chain carries TRBV7-2 and TRBJ1-5; 7 nucleotides match TRBD1. Germline V CDR1 and CDR2: SGHTA, FQGNSA. Germline trimming cut 4 bases from V and 7 bases from J; bases unmatched to any gene: 4. This CDR3 is built from 13 residues. The CDR3 nucleotides are TGTGCCAGCAGCTCGGGACAGAGACAGCCCCAGCATTTT. The encoded protein is CASSSGQRQPQHF.

This clonotype was seen repeatedly, ten times or more. This chain connects TRBV3-1 to TRBJ1-1; the D is unclear. Trimming removed 4 bases at V and 1 base at J, with 10 bases between. The V gene's germline CDR1 is LGHDT and CDR2 YNNKEL (reference sequence). This CDR3 spans 14 amino acids. The CDR3 protein is CASSPWTGNTEAFF. The DNA of the CDR3 is TGTGCCAGCAGCCCCTGGACGGGGAACACTGAAGCTTTCTTT.

This clonotype has at least ten counts. The chain links TRBV10-3 to TRBJ1-2; D perhaps matches TRBD1 (6 bases). This CDR3 is 14 amino acids long. The germline V gene encodes CDR1 ENHRY and CDR2 SYGVKD. Between the trimmed V and J ends, which lost 7 bases and 3 bases, there was a span of 15 bases. Here the CDR3 DNA reads TGTGCCATCACAGGGGACCCTTTCTACTATGGCTACACCTTC. Encoded protein: CAITGDPFYYGYTF.